This T cell receptor beta chain is from a study of shared clonotypes between healthy human individuals. As regards this clone: The antigen is not known. Other DNA sequences of this sample code for an identical CDR3.

The study, taken as a whole, reports: Richness estimates generally favored naive over memory subsets.

Naive CD8 cells were CD45RO-negative, positively selected for CCR7, excluding terminally differentiated effector memory CD45RA+ cells. This CDR3 is built from 13 residues. From germline, CDR1 is SGHDT and CDR2 YYEEEE. V lost 2 bases and J lost 5, with 10 bases in between. Some clones are missing from TCRdb's copy, which holds only in-frame ones; the method was immunoSEQ multiplex PCR. The data contain a few hundred thousand clones, about 95% of them seen just once; the ten biggest clones take up around 0.097%. The origin of this receptor is a woman aged 30 to 39 in good health. Sequenced sample: naive CD8+ T cells sorted from blood. V is TRBV5-6 and J is TRBJ2-5; D gene uncertain. The CDR3 bases are TGTGCCAGCAGCTTCGGGCTAGGGGAGACCCAGTACTTC. It yields the protein CASSFGLGETQYF.